Listed below are T cell receptor beta chains from one sample, sequenced in a study of Ad26.COV2.S vaccination and SARS-CoV-2 variants. Using immunoSEQ multiplex PCR, the repertoire was profiled, and TCRdb retains in-frame clones only, with some absent. The sample lists some 400,000 clones, roughly 90% occurring once. Source: peripheral blood, taken in a trial of Ad26.COV2.S vaccine versus placebo. Receptors originate from a person between 18 and 65 years old who received the Ad26.COV2.S COVID-19 vaccine or a placebo. The CDR3 runs from the conserved cysteine through the conserved F or W. Each record gives: V gene, clone size, J gene, D gene, CDR3 DNA, CDR3 protein. D genes are given only for firm matches. Clone size, where shown, is once, few, many, or a class for clones that have expanded.

>TRBV15|-|TRBJ2-5|TRBD1
TGTGCCACCAGCAGAGAAGGGGGCAAGACCCAGTACTTC
CATSREGGKTQYF
>TRBV30|-|TRBJ1-1|-
TGTGCCTGCTCAGTATGGTCCGACACTGAAGCTTTCTTT
CACSVWSDTEAFF
>TRBV5-4|-|TRBJ1-2|-
TGTGCCAGCAGCTACGATGGGGCCTACACCTTC
CASSYDGAYTF
>TRBV9|once|TRBJ2-7|-
TGTGCCAGCAGCGTCGGGGGCGGGAGAGAGCACGAGCAGTACTTC
CASSVGGGREHEQYF
>TRBV28|-|TRBJ1-6|TRBD1
TGTGCCAGCAGTTTTCAGGACAGGGACAATTCACCCCTCCACTTT
CASSFQDRDNSPLHF
>TRBV6-1|-|TRBJ2-7|TRBD1
TGTGCCAGCAGTGAAGGGGCGGGACAGGCCCCCTACGAGCAGTACTTC
CASSEGAGQAPYEQYF
>TRBV12-3/TRBV12-4|-|TRBJ1-5|-
TGTGCCAGCAGTTTACACGATAATCAGCCCCAGCATTTT
CASSLHDNQPQHF
>TRBV28|-|TRBJ2-3|TRBD1
TGTGCCAGCAGCCCAGGGGGCGAGGGTGATACGCAGTATTTT
CASSPGGEGDTQYF
>TRBV2|-|TRBJ1-1|-
TGTGCCAGCTCGAGAATGGGGGCCGCTGAAGCTTTCTTT
CASSRMGAAEAFF
>TRBV11-2|-|TRBJ2-1|-
TGTGCCAGCAGCTTAGCGGGGTTGGCCAATGAGCAGTTCTTC
CASSLAGLANEQFF
>TRBV19|few|TRBJ2-7|-
TGTGCCAGTAGTCCAACCCCGGGTTCGGGTTACGAGCAGTACTTC
CASSPTPGSGYEQYF
>TRBV24-1|few|TRBJ1-2|TRBD1
TGTGCCACCAGTGATTCACCGACAGGGAACTATGGCTACACCTTC
CATSDSPTGNYGYTF
>TRBV28|-|TRBJ2-7|TRBD2
TGTGCCAGCAGTCTAGCGGGAGTCTACGAGCAGTACTTC
CASSLAGVYEQYF
>TRBV18|-|TRBJ2-5|-
TGTGCCAGCTCCCCAGAGACTCCTCCGACGACCCAGTACTTC
CASSPETPPTTQYF
>TRBV7-2|once|TRBJ1-1|-
TGTGCCAGCAGCCCCACAGGGTTCACTGAAGCTTTCTTT
CASSPTGFTEAFF
>TRBV28|-|TRBJ2-7|-
TGTGCCACCCTCCAGGGACAAGGGGGGAGTTACCACTACGAGCAGTACTTC
CATLQGQGGSYHYEQYF
>TRBV5-1|-|TRBJ1-2|-
TGCGCCAGCACCCCGGACTGGAACTATGGCTACACCTTC
CASTPDWNYGYTF